Shown below are 14 T cell receptor beta chains from a single sample sequenced in a study of cytomegalovirus exposure and HLA in healthy donors. Primers: 60 Vbeta forward and 13 Jbeta reverse. Repertoires were generated with immunoSEQ multiplex PCR, while TCRdb's copy carries only in-frame clones and drops some. The profile shows over 100,000 clones, roughly 63% of them singletons. Sample: PBMCs. These receptors all come from a woman in her 70s in good health and CMV-seropositive.

The gene calls are TRBV5-1 and TRBJ2-1, with 12 bases identical to TRBD2. This CDR3 region has 15 residues. Germline values: CDR1 SGHRS, CDR2 YFSETQ. Losses at the gene ends were 4 bases for V and 3 bases for J; bases not matched to a gene: 2. The CDR3 nucleotides are TGCGCCAGCAGCAAGACTAGCGGGGGCTACAATGAGCAGTTCTTC. It specifies CASSKTSGGYNEQFF.

This clone showed up just a few times. This chain connects TRBV12-5 to TRBJ1-2, with 8 bases matching TRBD1. Trimming at V came to 5 bases and at J to 4 bases, leaving 6 bases not matched to a gene. The germline V gene encodes CDR1 LGHNT and CDR2 FRNRAP. The CDR3 contains 14 residues. The CDR3 DNA is TGTGCTAGTGGTCCAGGGGGCGTCGGCTATGGCTACACCTTC. This encodes CASGPGGVGYGYTF.

This chain joins TRBV5-1 and TRBJ1-1, with 8 bases lining up with TRBD1. J was trimmed by 7 bases and V by 4 bases; bases with no gene match: 9. This CDR3 is 14 amino acids long. The V gene's germline CDR1 is SGHRS and CDR2 YFSETQ. The CDR3 DNA sequence: TGCGCCAGCAGCGGTATACAGGGGGGGGTTGAAGCTTTCTTT. As protein: CASSGIQGGVEAFF.

The chain links TRBV7-2 to TRBJ2-2; 8 bases match TRBD1. The CDR3 loop spans 15 amino acids. CDR1 SGHTA and CDR2 FQGNSA come from the germline V gene. The V and J ends lost 5 bases and 0 bases, in that order; junction bases with no gene match: 2. The CDR3 DNA reads TGTGCCAGCAGCCCAGGGGGCGCGAACACCGGGGAGCTGTTTTTT. Its translation: CASSPGGANTGELFF.

The V and J genes are TRBV5-4 and TRBJ1-2, with TRBD1 identical over 12 bases. CDR3 length: 16 residues. V was pared by 10 bases and J by 3 bases, with 13 bases of the junction left unmatched. Germline loops: CDR1 SGHNT, CDR2 YYREEE (reference sequence). As DNA, the CDR3 is TGTGCCTTTCTCCGGGACAGGGGGCTATCGGACTATGGCTACACCTTC. Encoded protein: CAFLRDRGLSDYGYTF.

The chain uses TRBV5-6 and TRBJ1-2, with 9 bases matching TRBD1. The germline V gene encodes CDR1 SGHDT and CDR2 YYEEEE. The CDR3 sequence is 14 residues long. Trimming at V came to 2 bases and at J to 7 bases, leaving 6 bases not matched to a gene. The CDR3 spells CASSFDLQGAGYTF. The CDR3 DNA sequence: TGTGCCAGCAGCTTTGATTTACAGGGGGCTGGCTACACCTTC.

The V and J genes are TRBV7-2 and TRBJ1-1; the D gene is possibly TRBD1 (5 bases). Trimming pared 1 base from V and 2 bases from J, leaving 11 bases between. Germline CDR1 SGHTA, CDR2 FQGNSA. The CDR3 sequence is 15 residues long. The DNA for the CDR3 is TGTGCCAGCAGCTTAGGGGGCTTTGCAAACACTGAAGCTTTCTTT. It encodes CASSLGGFANTEAFF. The whole variable domain, filled in from reference TRBV7-2 and TRBJ1-1, reads GAGVSQSPSNKVTEKGKDVELRCDPISGHTALYWYRQSLGQGLEFLIYFQGNSAPDKSGLPSDRFSAERTGGSVSTLTIQRTQQEDSAVYLCASSLGGFANTEAFFGQGTRLTVV.

This clone was counted only a few times. The chain is built from TRBV7-9 and TRBJ2-5; D unclear. Trimming took off 6 bases at V and 5 bases at J, with 13 bases between the two ends. Germline V gives CDR1 SEHNR, CDR2 FQNEAQ (reference sequence). The CDR3 covers 13 residues. The CDR3 nucleotides read TGTGCCAGCAGTCTTTGGCCCGGGGAGACCCAGTACTTC. Translation gives CASSLWPGETQYF.

This clone has only one observation. The chain links TRBV2 to TRBJ2-3; D uncertain. Between the trimmed V and J ends, which lost 4 bases and 0 bases, there was a span of 5 bases. The length of the CDR3 is 13 residues. Germline assignment: CDR1 SNHLY and CDR2 FYNNEI. The CDR3 here is CASSAESTDTQYF. In nucleotides, the CDR3 is TGTGCCAGCAGTGCGGAGAGCACAGATACGCAGTATTTT. Complete variable domain (other parts from reference TRBV2 and TRBJ2-3): EPEVTQTPSHQVTQMGQEVILRCVPISNHLYFYWYRQILGQKVEFLVSFYNNEISEKSEIFDDQFSVERPDGSNFTLKIRSTKLEDSAMYFCASSAESTDTQYFGPGTRLTVL.

The chain links TRBV29-1 to TRBJ2-5; 7 bases are a match to TRBD2. There are 12 residues in the CDR3. J gave up 5 bases and V 8 bases, and 8 bases lay outside the gene matches. CDR1 is SQVTM, CDR2 ANQGSEA, per germline. The CDR3 bases are TGCAGCCTCCAGGGAGCGGGGGAGACCCAGTACTTC. It translates to CSLQGAGETQYF.

This clone was seen only a few times. The chain uses TRBV19 and TRBJ1-1; TRBD1 matches 8 bases. Trimming took 1 base from V and 3 from J; bases not matched to a gene: 1. The germline CDR1 and CDR2 sequences are LNHDA and SQIVND (reference sequence). This CDR3 contains 14 residues. The CDR3 here is CASSIGDRYTEAFF. CDR3 coding DNA: TGTGCCAGTAGTATAGGGGACAGGTACACTGAAGCTTTCTTT.

This rearrangement joins TRBV5-4 to TRBJ2-3; maybe TRBD2 (6 bases). This CDR3 spans 15 amino acids. The V and J ends lost 2 bases and 2 bases respectively, with 12 bases between them. Germline V gene lookup returns CDR1 SGHNT and CDR2 YYREEE (reference sequence). The CDR3 coding sequence is TGTGCCAGCAGCTTAGGCGGGGCGACCACAGATACGCAGTATTTT. It specifies CASSLGGATTDTQYF.

This clone was detected only once. This chain links TRBV6-1 with TRBJ1-3, with D possibly TRBD1 on 5 matching bases. CDR1 MNHNS and CDR2 SASEGT come from the germline V gene. The CDR3 sequence is 13 residues long. Trimming stripped 3 bases from V and 2 bases from J, with 5 bases between. The CDR3 protein is CASSDRAGNTIYF. The CDR3 DNA sequence: TGTGCCAGCAGTGACAGGGCTGGAAACACCATATATTTT.

In its sample, this clone was seen a few times. This chain joins TRBV6-5 and TRBJ1-5, with D unclear. Germline lookup yields CDR1 MNHEY and CDR2 SVGAGI. V gave up 4 bases and J gave up 7 bases, with 11 bases separating them. The length of the CDR3 is 13 residues. In DNA form, the CDR3 reads TGTGCCAGCAGTTCGCTAAGCCGCCAGCCCCAGCATTTT. As protein: CASSSLSRQPQHF.